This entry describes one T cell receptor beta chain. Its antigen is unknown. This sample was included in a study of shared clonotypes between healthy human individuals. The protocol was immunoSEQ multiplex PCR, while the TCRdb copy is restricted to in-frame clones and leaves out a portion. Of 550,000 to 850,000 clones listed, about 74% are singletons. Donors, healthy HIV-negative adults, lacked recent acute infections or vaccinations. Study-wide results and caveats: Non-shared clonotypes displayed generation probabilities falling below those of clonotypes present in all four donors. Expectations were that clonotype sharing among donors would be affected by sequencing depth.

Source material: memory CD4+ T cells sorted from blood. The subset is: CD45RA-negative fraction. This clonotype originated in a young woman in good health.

The CDR3 is CASESNQGGDRVQETQYF. In nucleotides, the CDR3 is TGTGCCAGCGAGTCCAACCAGGGGGGGGACAGGGTCCAAGAGACCCAGTACTTC. The V gene is TRBV28, the J gene TRBJ2-5; 9 positions agree with TRBD1. The V gene end was trimmed by 8 bases and the J gene end by 1 base; junction bases not matched to a gene: 17. CDR1 MDHEN and CDR2 SYDVKM come from the germline V gene. The CDR3 consists of 18 residues.